This is a list of T cell receptor beta chains from one sample in a study of shared clonotypes between healthy human individuals. Repertoires were generated with immunoSEQ multiplex PCR, while TCRdb's copy carries only in-frame clones and drops some. Found here are 400,000 to 500,000 clones, roughly 85% of them singletons; the top ten hold more than 10%. Sequencing was carried out using PBMCs. The receptors here all came from a middle-aged woman in good health. Some clones in this sample may be carry-over from other donors' samples. The CDR3 runs from the conserved cysteine through the conserved F or W. D genes are given only for firm matches. Only part of the rows carry a size: once, few, many, or a class if the clone is expanded.

TGTGCCAGTAGACAGCGGGAGTACACCGGGGAGCTGTTTTTT	CASRQREYTGELFF	TRBD2	TRBJ2-2	TRBV19	NA
TGTGCCAGCTCACCGGCGACAGGCAGAGGGGGTATCTACGAGCAGTACTTC	CASSPATGRGGIYEQYF	NA	TRBJ2-7	TRBV18	NA
TGTGCCAGCAGGGGGGACGCCTCGGCCACAGATACGCAGTATTTT	CASRGDASATDTQYF	NA	TRBJ2-3	TRBV6-4	NA
TGTGCCTGGAGCTCGACAGGTTACGAGCAGTACTTC	CAWSSTGYEQYF	NA	TRBJ2-7	TRBV30	NA
TGTGCCAGCAGCGTAGCCGGGACAGCTCACTCTGGGGCCAACGTCCTGACTTTC	CASSVAGTAHSGANVLTF	TRBD1	TRBJ2-6	TRBV9	few
TGTGCCAGTAGTATAGTGCGGGACGTCAATGAGCAGTTCTTC	CASSIVRDVNEQFF	NA	TRBJ2-1	TRBV19	NA
TGCGCCAGCAGCCAAGTGGACGGGGATGAGCAGTTCTTC	CASSQVDGDEQFF	NA	TRBJ2-1	TRBV4-3	NA
TGTGCCAGCACAGATTTGGGCCTTGGAGCCAAAAACATTCAGTACTTC	CASTDLGLGAKNIQYF	NA	TRBJ2-4	TRBV6-6	NA
TGTGCCAGCAGCAAGACAGGGACTAACTATGGCTACACCTTC	CASSKTGTNYGYTF	TRBD1	TRBJ1-2	TRBV2	once
TGCGCCAGCAGCTTGTCTGGGAACAATGAGCAGTTCTTC	CASSLSGNNEQFF	NA	TRBJ2-1	TRBV5-1	NA
TGTGCCAGCAGCTTAGTTGCGGCGAACACCGGGGAGCTGTTTTTT	CASSLVAANTGELFF	NA	TRBJ2-2	TRBV7-3	NA
TGTGCCAGCAGCTTAGGGGGGGAGCGCGAGCAGTACTTC	CASSLGGEREQYF	NA	TRBJ2-7	TRBV7-2	NA
TGTGCCAGCTCACCGGACAGGGCTGGAAACACCATATATTTT	CASSPDRAGNTIYF	TRBD1	TRBJ1-3	TRBV18	NA
TGCAGCGTTGAGGCGGCAGCGGATTCCTACGAGCAGTACTTC	CSVEAAADSYEQYF	NA	TRBJ2-7	TRBV29-1	NA
TGTGCCAGCAGCATAGATTCCGGAAACACCATATATTTT	CASSIDSGNTIYF	NA	TRBJ1-3	TRBV7-8	NA
TGTGCCAGCAGTTTAGGGACAGGGTACGAGCAGTACTTC	CASSLGTGYEQYF	TRBD1	TRBJ2-7	TRBV27	medium-sized
TGCGCCAGCAGAGTAACAGGGGACCTTTCGGAAAAACTGTTTTTT	CASRVTGDLSEKLFF	TRBD1	TRBJ1-4	TRBV10-2	NA
TGTGCCAGCAGCTTACGGGGGAGAGGCTACGAGCAGTACTTC	CASSLRGRGYEQYF	NA	TRBJ2-7	TRBV7-8	NA
TGCAGCGTTCAGGGGGAGGGGGGGCAAGTTGAAAAACTGTTTTTT	CSVQGEGGQVEKLFF	TRBD1	TRBJ1-4	TRBV29-1	NA
TGTGCCAGCAGCTTCGTCCTGGGGAACACTGAAGCTTTCTTT	CASSFVLGNTEAFF	NA	TRBJ1-1	TRBV7-9	NA
TGCGCCAGCAGGACGGTCGTCAACAATGAGCAGTTCTTC	CASRTVVNNEQFF	NA	TRBJ2-1	TRBV5-1	NA
TGCGCCAGCAGCTCAGGACAGGGGCAGAACACTGAAGCTTTCTTT	CASSSGQGQNTEAFF	TRBD1	TRBJ1-1	TRBV5-1	NA
TGTGCCAGCAGTTTTGAGTCGGGAGTGAACACCGGGGAGCTGTTTTTT	CASSFESGVNTGELFF	NA	TRBJ2-2	TRBV6-6	NA
TGCGCCAGCAGCCACGCCGGGGGAGGGGTCAATGAGCAGTTCTTC	CASSHAGGGVNEQFF	TRBD2	TRBJ2-1	TRBV4-3	NA
TGTGCCAGCTCACCGGGACTTAGCCTAACCTTCAATGAGCAGTTCTTC	CASSPGLSLTFNEQFF	NA	TRBJ2-1	TRBV18	NA
TGTGCCAGCAGCTTTGGGCTACAGGGTTACAATGAGCAGTTCTTC	CASSFGLQGYNEQFF	NA	TRBJ2-1	TRBV5-5	NA
TGTGCCAGCAGGCGGACGGGAACCTACGAGCAGTACTTC	CASRRTGTYEQYF	NA	TRBJ2-7	TRBV6-1	NA
TGTGCCAGCAGTAAACCCGGGACCTCTGACACCATATATTTT	CASSKPGTSDTIYF	NA	TRBJ1-3	TRBV6-5	NA
TGTGCCAGCAGGCGGACAGGGGAGAGGCGGACTGAAGCTTTCTTT	CASRRTGERRTEAFF	TRBD1	TRBJ1-1	TRBV6-6	NA
TGTGCCAGCAGCGTAACCGGGACTAGCGGTTACGAGCAGTACTTC	CASSVTGTSGYEQYF	TRBD2	TRBJ2-7	TRBV7-3	NA
TGTGCCACCAGCAGAGGTCATTCCCAGGTCAGGGGGCGCTTTGAGGTGGACACTGAAGCTTTCTTT	CATSRGHSQVRGRFEVDTEAFF	TRBD1	TRBJ1-1	TRBV15	NA
TGTGCCTGGGGTTTAAGGGAGTCCACTGAAGCTTTCTTT	CAWGLRESTEAFF	NA	TRBJ1-1	TRBV30	once
TGCGCCAGCAGCCAAGACAGGACGAACACCGGGGAGCTGTTTTTT	CASSQDRTNTGELFF	NA	TRBJ2-2	TRBV4-1	NA
TGCGCCAGCAGCTCACTGGGGGAGAGGGACTCCTACGAGCAGTACTTC	CASSSLGERDSYEQYF	NA	TRBJ2-7	TRBV5-1	NA
TGTGCCAGCTCACCACGACTAGCGGGAGACACCGGGGAGCTGTTTTTT	CASSPRLAGDTGELFF	TRBD2	TRBJ2-2	TRBV18	NA
TGTGCCAGTAAAGGGCTCAGAACCGGGGAGCTGTTTTTT	CASKGLRTGELFF	NA	TRBJ2-2	TRBV19	few
TGTGCCAGCAGCCGAGTAGAGGGGCAACCCCTCCACTTT	CASSRVEGQPLHF	NA	TRBJ1-6	TRBV6-6	NA
TGTGCCTCGGGACAGGGAATCACAGATACGCAGTATTTT	CASGQGITDTQYF	NA	TRBJ2-3	TRBV21-1	once
TGTGCCAGCAGCCAATCTACCGGGACCGGGGGTGAAAAACTGTTTTTT	CASSQSTGTGGEKLFF	NA	TRBJ1-4	TRBV16	many
TGTGCCAACAGCTATGACCGGGACGGTACAAATCAGCCCCAGCATTTT	CANSYDRDGTNQPQHF	NA	TRBJ1-5	TRBV7-8	NA
TGTGCCAGTAGAAGAGGCTACGAGCAGTACTTC	CASRRGYEQYF	NA	TRBJ2-7	TRBV19	NA
TGCAGCGTGGACCGGGACGGGCGGACTGAGCAGTTCTTC	CSVDRDGRTEQFF	NA	TRBJ2-1	TRBV29-1	NA
TGCGCCAGCAGCCCGGGGACTGCCATGAATGAGCAGTTCTTC	CASSPGTAMNEQFF	NA	TRBJ2-1	TRBV4-3	NA
TGTGCCAGCAGCTTAAGAGGGGGCGCCGCCTACGAGCAGTACTTC	CASSLRGGAAYEQYF	TRBD1	TRBJ2-7	TRBV7-3	NA
TGTGCCAGCAGCTACGACTGGTCTTACTATGGCTACACCTTC	CASSYDWSYYGYTF	NA	TRBJ1-2	TRBV7-9	many
TGTGCCAGCAGCGTTGGGACAGGGTTGGAGAATGAAAAACTGTTTTTT	CASSVGTGLENEKLFF	TRBD1	TRBJ1-4	TRBV9	NA
TGTGCCTGGAGTGGGGTTACCCATGAGCAGTTCTTC	CAWSGVTHEQFF	NA	TRBJ2-1	TRBV30	NA
TGTGCCAGCAGCTCGCCCACAGCGGCAGTAAGGAATGAGCAGTTCTTC	CASSSPTAAVRNEQFF	NA	TRBJ2-1	TRBV5-4	NA
TGTGCCAGCAGCCCCTGGCGGGAGGTGAATGAGCAGTTCTTC	CASSPWREVNEQFF	TRBD2	TRBJ2-1	TRBV5-5	NA
TGTGCCAGTAGTCCAACAAGAGGCCCCTCTGGGGCCAACGTCCTGACTTTC	CASSPTRGPSGANVLTF	NA	TRBJ2-6	TRBV19	NA